The entry below describes one T cell receptor (beta chain). The authors' processing: Amplification from reference gene primers served as the basis for estimated nucleated cell counts. The protocol was immunoSEQ multiplex PCR, while the TCRdb copy is restricted to in-frame clones and leaves out a portion. The DNA gave D and trimming, while V, J and clone size come from that table. Seen here are 200,000 to 300,000 clones, 70% to 85% observed once, and the top ten hold about 8.1%. Trimming pared 6 bases from V and 0 bases from J, leaving 15 bases between. Germline CDR1 MNHNY, CDR2 SVGAGI (reference sequence). The CDR3 contains 16 residues. The sample originates from a study of blood T cell repertoires in COVID-19. On the study more broadly: The origin of the acute and convalescent COVID-19 samples was the United States, Italy and Spain. T cells, B-cell-depleted T cells, or PBMCs supplied cDNA or gDNA.

The V and J genes are TRBV6-6 and TRBJ1-5; D is possibly TRBD1 (6 bases). This sequence was found in a man older than 75 with acute or convalescent COVID-19. Sequencing was done on a sample of peripheral blood. CDR3 sequence: CASRPWPGASNQPQHF. CDR3 in DNA: TGTGCCAGCAGACCCTGGCCAGGGGCTAGCAATCAGCCCCAGCATTTT.